The clone carrying this T cell receptor beta chain appeared a few times. TCRdb used MiXCR to reprocess the PCR reads, holding one entry per CDR3 protein. The repertoire holds more than 70,000 distinct CDR3 sequences, with about 50% as singletons. The sample belongs to a study of CDR3 diversity in severe acne. Deletions cut 5 bases from V and 1 base from J, with 5 bases between. CDR3 length: 12 amino acids. Germline lookup yields CDR1 SGHAT and CDR2 FQDESV (reference sequence). The chain employs TRBV11-1 and TRBJ2-5, with D hard to call. Sequenced sample: blood. The sequence was collected from a male donor in good health, serving as a control. This chain's CDR3 is CASSLIQETQYF. CDR3 nucleotide sequence: TGTGCCAGCAGCCTAATCCAAGAGACCCAGTACTTC.